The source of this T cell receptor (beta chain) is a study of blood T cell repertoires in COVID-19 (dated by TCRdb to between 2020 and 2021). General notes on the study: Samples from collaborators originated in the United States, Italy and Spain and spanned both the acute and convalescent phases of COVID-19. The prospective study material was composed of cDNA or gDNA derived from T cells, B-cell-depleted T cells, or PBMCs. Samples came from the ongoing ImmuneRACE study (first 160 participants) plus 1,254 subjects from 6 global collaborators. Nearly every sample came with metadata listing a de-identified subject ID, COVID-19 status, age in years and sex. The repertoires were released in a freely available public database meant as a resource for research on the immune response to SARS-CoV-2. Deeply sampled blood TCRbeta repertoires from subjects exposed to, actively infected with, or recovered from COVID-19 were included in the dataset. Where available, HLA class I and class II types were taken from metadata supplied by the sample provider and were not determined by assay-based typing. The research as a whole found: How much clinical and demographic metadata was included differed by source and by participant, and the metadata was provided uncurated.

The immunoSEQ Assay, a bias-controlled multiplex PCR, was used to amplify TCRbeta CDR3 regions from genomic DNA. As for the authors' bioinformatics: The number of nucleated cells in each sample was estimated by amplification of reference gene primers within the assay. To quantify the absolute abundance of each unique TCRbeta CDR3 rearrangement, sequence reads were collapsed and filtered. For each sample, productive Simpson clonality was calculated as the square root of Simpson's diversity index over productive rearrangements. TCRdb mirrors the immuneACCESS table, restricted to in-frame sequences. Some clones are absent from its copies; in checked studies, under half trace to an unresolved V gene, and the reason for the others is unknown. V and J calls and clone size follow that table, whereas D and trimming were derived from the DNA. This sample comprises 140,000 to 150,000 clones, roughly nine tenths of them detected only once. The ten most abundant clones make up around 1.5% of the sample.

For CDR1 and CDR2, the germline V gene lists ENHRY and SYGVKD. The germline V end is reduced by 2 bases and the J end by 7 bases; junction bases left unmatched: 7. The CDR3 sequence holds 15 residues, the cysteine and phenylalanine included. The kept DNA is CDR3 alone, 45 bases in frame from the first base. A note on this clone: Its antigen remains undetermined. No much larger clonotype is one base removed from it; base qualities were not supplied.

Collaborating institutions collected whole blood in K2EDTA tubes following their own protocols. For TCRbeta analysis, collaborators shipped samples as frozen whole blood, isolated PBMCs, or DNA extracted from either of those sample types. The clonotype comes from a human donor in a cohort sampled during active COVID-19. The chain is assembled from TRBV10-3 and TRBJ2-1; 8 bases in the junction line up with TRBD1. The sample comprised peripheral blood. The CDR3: CAISEIGQGRNEQFF. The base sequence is TGTGCCATCAGTGAGATCGGACAGGGCAGAAATGAGCAGTTCTTC.